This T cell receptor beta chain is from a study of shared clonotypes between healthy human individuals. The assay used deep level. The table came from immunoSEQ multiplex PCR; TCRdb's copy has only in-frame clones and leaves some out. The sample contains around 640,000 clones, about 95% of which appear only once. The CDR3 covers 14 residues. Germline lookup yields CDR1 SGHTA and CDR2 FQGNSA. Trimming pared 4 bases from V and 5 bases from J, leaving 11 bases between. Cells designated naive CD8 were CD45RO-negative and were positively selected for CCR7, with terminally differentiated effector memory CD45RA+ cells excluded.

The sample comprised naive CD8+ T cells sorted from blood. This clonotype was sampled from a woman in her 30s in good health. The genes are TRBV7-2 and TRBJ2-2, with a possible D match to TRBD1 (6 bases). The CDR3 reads CASSSYRATGELFF. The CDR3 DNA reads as TGTGCCAGCAGCTCCTACAGGGCAACCGGGGAGCTGTTTTTT.